A selection of T cell receptor beta chains follows, all from one sample in a study of CD8+ T cells in alopecia areata. Clones were sequenced by immunoSEQ multiplex PCR, and TCRdb holds only the in-frame ones, with some missing. The sample records 250,000 to 350,000 clones, around three fifths being singletons. Here the sequenced sample was CD4+ T cells sorted from blood, taken at roughly week 52, from a patient treated with tofacitinib. These receptors were collected from a human donor with alopecia areata. CDR3s include the opening cysteine and the closing phenylalanine or tryptophan. The D gene is left open where the match is weak. Only part of the rows carry a size: once, few, many, or a class if the clone is expanded.

j_call | clone_size | d_call | v_call | cdr3_aa | cdr3_nt
TRBJ1-2 | . | TRBD1 | TRBV7-8 | CASSSYRGDYGYTF | TGTGCCAGCAGCTCCTACAGGGGCGACTATGGCTACACCTTC
TRBJ2-1 | . | . | TRBV7-3 | CASGETGLYNEQFF | TGTGCCAGCGGGGAAACGGGACTCTACAATGAGCAGTTCTTC
TRBJ2-7 | . | . | TRBV29-1 | CSVEDVNSYEQYF | TGCAGCGTTGAAGACGTAAACTCCTACGAGCAGTACTTC
TRBJ2-5 | . | TRBD1 | TRBV7-9 | CASSAAGGFVQETQYF | TGTGCCAGCAGCGCCGCAGGGGGTTTTGTCCAAGAGACCCAGTACTTC
TRBJ1-2 | . | TRBD1 | TRBV5-1 | CASNRGHDYGYTF | TGCGCCAGCAACAGGGGGCATGACTATGGCTACACCTTC
TRBJ1-3 | . | TRBD1 | TRBV6-5 | CASSTGQASGNTIYF | TGTGCCAGCAGCACCGGACAGGCCTCTGGAAACACCATATATTTT
TRBJ2-7 | . | . | TRBV5-1 | CASRRAAQGTYEQYF | TGCGCCAGCAGAAGGGCCGCGCAGGGCACGTACGAGCAGTACTTC
TRBJ1-1 | few | . | TRBV6-5 | CASSRGNLLIGEAFF | TGTGCCAGCAGCCGAGGTAACCTTCTGATAGGTGAAGCTTTCTTT
TRBJ2-6 | . | TRBD1 | TRBV18 | CASSTRGQGFSGANVLTF | TGTGCCAGCTCAACGCGAGGACAGGGGTTCTCTGGGGCCAACGTCCTGACTTTC
TRBJ1-4 | medium-sized | . | TRBV2 | CASRTQQWELFF | TGTGCCAGCAGGACCCAACAGTGGGAACTGTTTTTT
TRBJ2-3 | . | TRBD1 | TRBV29-1 | CSVVTGRTDTQYF | TGCAGCGTTGTGACAGGGCGCACAGATACGCAGTATTTT
TRBJ1-4 | few | TRBD1 | TRBV9 | CASSAYGTATNEKLFF | TGTGCCAGCAGCGCTTACGGGACAGCAACTAATGAAAAACTGTTTTTT
TRBJ2-1 | . | TRBD1 | TRBV11-2 | CASSDPGQASYNEQFF | TGTGCCAGCAGCGACCCGGGACAGGCCTCCTACAATGAGCAGTTCTTC
TRBJ2-7 | few | . | TRBV6-6 | CASGNSYEQYF | TGTGCCAGCGGGAACTCCTACGAGCAGTACTTC
TRBJ1-2 | . | . | TRBV9 | CASSVAGRDYGYTF | TGTGCCAGCAGCGTGGCAGGGAGGGACTATGGCTACACCTTC
TRBJ1-1 | . | . | TRBV30 | CAWSGGHEAFF | TGTGCCTGGAGTGGGGGGCATGAAGCTTTCTTT